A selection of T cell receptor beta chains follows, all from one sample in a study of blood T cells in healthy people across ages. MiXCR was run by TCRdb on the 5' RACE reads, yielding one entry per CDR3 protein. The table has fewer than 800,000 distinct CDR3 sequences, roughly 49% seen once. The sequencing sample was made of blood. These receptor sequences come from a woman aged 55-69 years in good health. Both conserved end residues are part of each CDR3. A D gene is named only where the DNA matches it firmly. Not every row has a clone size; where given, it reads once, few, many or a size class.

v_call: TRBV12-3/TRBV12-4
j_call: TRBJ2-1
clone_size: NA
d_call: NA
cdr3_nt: TGTGCCAGCAGTTTAGCCGGAGGCCAGTTCTTC
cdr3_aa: CASSLAGGQFF

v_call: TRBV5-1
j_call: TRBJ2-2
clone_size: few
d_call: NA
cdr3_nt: TGCGCCAGCAGCTTTATATCAGGCACGAACACCGGGGAGCTGTTTTTT
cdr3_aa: CASSFISGTNTGELFF

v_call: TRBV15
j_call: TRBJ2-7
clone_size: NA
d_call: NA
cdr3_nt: TGTGCCACCAGCAGACAAAGCGGGCGAGGGGGTCGCTACTACGAGCAGTACTTC
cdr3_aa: CATSRQSGRGGRYYEQYF

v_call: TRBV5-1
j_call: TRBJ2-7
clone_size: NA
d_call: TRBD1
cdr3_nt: TGCGCCAGCAGCTTGAACCAGGGGGTATCCTACGAGCAGTACTTC
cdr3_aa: CASSLNQGVSYEQYF

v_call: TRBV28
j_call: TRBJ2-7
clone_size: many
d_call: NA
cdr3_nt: TGTGCCAGCGGCACCTACAATGAGCAGTACTTC
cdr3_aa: CASGTYNEQYF

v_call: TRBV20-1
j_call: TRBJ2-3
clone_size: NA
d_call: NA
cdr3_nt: TGCAGTGCCCAGATACCAGATACGCAGTATTTT
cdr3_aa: CSAQIPDTQYF

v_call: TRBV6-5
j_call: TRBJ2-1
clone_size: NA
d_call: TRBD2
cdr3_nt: TGTGCCAGCACCCCTCTAGCGGGATTGGAGTACAATGAGCAGTTCTTC
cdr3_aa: CASTPLAGLEYNEQFF

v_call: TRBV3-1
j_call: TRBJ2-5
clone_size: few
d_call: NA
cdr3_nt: TGTGCCAGCAGCCAAATAGGGCAGTATCAAGAGACCCAGTACTTC
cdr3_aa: CASSQIGQYQETQYF

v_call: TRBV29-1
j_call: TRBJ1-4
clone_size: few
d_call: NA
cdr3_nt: TGCAGCGTTGAAGAAGGGGCCCGGAGGGGGAGGAATGAAAAACTGTTTTTT
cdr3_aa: CSVEEGARRGRNEKLFF

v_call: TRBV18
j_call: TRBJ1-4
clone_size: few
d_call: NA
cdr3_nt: TGTGCCAGCTCACCAGGAGAAGGAGCGAGGGGAGAAAAACTGTTTTTT
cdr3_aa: CASSPGEGARGEKLFF

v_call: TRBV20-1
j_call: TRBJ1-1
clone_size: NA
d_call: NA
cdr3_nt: TGCAGTGCTACCCGCGGACAGAAATACACTGAAGCTTTCTTT
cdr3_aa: CSATRGQKYTEAFF

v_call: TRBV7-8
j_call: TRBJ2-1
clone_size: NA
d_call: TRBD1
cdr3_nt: TGTGCCAGCAGCTTATGGGGACAGGGTAGCTCCTACAATGAGCAGTTCTTC
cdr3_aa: CASSLWGQGSSYNEQFF

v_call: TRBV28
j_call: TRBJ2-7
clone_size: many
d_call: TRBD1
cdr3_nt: TGTGCCAGCAGTTCCCTACAGGGGGCCTCCTACGAGCAGTACTTC
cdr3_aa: CASSSLQGASYEQYF

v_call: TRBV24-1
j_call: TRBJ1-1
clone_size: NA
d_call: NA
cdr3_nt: TGTGCCACCAGTGGGCCCCAACAGGGCAGAAACACTGAAGCTTTCTTT
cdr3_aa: CATSGPQQGRNTEAFF

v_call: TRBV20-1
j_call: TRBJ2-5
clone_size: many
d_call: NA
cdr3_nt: TGCAGTGCTAGAGATCCCCTGACCCTAGGGGAGGAGTACTTC
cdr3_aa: CSARDPLTLGEEYF

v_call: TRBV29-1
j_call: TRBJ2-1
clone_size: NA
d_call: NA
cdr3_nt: TGCAGCGTTGAAAACCGGCTTAGCTCCTACAATGAGCAGTTCTTC
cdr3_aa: CSVENRLSSYNEQFF

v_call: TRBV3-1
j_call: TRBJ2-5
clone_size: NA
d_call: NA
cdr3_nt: TGTGCCAGCAGGACCGGGGGATCCGGGGAGACCCAGTACTTC
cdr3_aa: CASRTGGSGETQYF

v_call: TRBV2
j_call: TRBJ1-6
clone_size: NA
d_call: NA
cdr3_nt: TGTGCCAGCCGTTCGCTATTGGGGGATTCACCCCTCCACTTT
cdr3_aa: CASRSLLGDSPLHF

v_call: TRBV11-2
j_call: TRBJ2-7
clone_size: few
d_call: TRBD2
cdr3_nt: TGTGCCAGCAGAGAAGGACTAGCTAGCGAGCAGTACTTC
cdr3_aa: CASREGLASEQYF

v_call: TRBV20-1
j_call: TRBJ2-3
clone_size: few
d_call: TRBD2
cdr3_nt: TGCAGTGCTGGGGGGGTGAGCGGGAGCCACACAGATACGCAGTATTTT
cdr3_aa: CSAGGVSGSHTDTQYF

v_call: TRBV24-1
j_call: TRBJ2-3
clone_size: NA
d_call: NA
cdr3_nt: TGTGCCACCAGTGATGTGGGCTTGCCGGATACGCAGTATTTT
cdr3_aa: CATSDVGLPDTQYF

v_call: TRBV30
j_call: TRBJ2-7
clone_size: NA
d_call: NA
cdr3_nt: TGTGCCTGGAGTTCCAGGTACCACGAGCAGTACTTC
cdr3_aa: CAWSSRYHEQYF